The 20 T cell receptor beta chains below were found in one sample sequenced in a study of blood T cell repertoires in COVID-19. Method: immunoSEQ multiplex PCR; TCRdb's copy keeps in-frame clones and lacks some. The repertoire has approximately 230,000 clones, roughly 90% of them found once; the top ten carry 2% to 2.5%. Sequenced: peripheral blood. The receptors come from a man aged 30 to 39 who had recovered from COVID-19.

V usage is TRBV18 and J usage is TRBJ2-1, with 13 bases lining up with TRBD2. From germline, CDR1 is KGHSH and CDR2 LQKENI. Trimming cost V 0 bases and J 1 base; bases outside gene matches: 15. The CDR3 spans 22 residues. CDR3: CASSPPLTSGGPGRWSYNEQFF. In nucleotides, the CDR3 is TGTGCCAGCTCACCACCCCTGACTAGCGGGGGGCCTGGACGTTGGTCCTACAATGAGCAGTTCTTC.

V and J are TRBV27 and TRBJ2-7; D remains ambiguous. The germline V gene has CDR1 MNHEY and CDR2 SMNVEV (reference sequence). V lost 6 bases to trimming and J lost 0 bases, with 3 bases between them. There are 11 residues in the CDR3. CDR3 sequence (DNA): TGTGCCAGCAGGAGCTCCTACGAGCAGTACTTC. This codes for CASRSSYEQYF.

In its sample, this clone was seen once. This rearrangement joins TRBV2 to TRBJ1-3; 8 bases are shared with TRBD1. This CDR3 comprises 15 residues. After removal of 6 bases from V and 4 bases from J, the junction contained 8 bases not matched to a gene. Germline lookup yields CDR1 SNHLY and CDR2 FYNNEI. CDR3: CASRGQGIGGNTIYF. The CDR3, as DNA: TGTGCCAGCAGAGGACAGGGAATAGGAGGAAACACCATATATTTT.

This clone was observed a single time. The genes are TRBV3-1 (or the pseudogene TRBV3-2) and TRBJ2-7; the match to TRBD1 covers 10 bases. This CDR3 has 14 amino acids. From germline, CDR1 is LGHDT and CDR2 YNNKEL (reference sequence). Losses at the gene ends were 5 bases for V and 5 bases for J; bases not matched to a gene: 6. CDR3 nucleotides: TGTGCCAGCAGCGGACCGGGACAGGGGCACGAGCAGTACTTC. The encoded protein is CASSGPGQGHEQYF.

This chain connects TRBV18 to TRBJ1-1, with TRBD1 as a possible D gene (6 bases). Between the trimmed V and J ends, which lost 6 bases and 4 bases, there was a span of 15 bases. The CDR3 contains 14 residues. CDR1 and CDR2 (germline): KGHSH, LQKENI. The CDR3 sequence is CASSFPGEGTEAFF. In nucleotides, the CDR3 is TGTGCCAGCTCGTTCCCAGGGGAGGGCACTGAAGCTTTCTTT.

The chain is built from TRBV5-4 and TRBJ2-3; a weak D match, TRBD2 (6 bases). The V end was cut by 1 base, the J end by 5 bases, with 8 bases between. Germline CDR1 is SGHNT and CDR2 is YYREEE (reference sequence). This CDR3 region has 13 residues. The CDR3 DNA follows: TGTGCCAGCAGCTTGTGGGGAGGAGATACGCAGTATTTT. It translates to CASSLWGGDTQYF.

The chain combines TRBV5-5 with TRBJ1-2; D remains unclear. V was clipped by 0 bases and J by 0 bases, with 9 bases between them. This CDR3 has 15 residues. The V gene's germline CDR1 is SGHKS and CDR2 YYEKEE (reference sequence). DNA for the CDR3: TGTGCCAGCAGCTTGGCCGGGGAGTCTAACTATGGCTACACCTTC. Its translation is CASSLAGESNYGYTF.

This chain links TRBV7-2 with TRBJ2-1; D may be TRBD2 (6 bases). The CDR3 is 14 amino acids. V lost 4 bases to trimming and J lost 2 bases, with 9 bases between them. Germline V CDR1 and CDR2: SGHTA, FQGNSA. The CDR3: CASSWRGTYNEQFF. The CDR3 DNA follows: TGTGCCAGCAGCTGGCGCGGGACCTACAATGAGCAGTTCTTC.

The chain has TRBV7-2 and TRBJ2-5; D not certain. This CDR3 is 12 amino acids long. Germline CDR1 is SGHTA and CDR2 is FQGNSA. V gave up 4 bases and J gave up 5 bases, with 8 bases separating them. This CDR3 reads CASSSTQETQYF. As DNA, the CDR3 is TGTGCCAGCAGCTCCACCCAGGAGACCCAGTACTTC.

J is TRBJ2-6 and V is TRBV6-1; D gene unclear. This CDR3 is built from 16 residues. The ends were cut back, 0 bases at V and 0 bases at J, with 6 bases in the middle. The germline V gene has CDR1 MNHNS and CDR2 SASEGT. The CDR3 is CASSEAEASGANVLTF. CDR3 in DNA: TGTGCCAGCAGTGAAGCTGAGGCCTCTGGGGCCAACGTCCTGACTTTC.

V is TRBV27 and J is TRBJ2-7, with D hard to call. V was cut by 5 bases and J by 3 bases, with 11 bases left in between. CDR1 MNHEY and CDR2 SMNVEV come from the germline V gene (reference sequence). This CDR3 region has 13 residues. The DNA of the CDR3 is TGTGCCAGCAGTCCCTTGCGTAACTACGAGCAGTACTTC. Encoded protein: CASSPLRNYEQYF.

The CDR3 reads CASSYQGTGELFF. CDR3 coding DNA: TGTGCCAGCAGTTACCAGGGCACCGGGGAGCTGTTTTTT. The rearrangement uses TRBV12-3 or TRBV12-4 and TRBJ2-2, with D possibly TRBD1 on 5 matching bases. Trimming shortened V by 4 bases and J by 4 bases, and 7 bases separated the two germline ends. This CDR3 contains 13 residues.

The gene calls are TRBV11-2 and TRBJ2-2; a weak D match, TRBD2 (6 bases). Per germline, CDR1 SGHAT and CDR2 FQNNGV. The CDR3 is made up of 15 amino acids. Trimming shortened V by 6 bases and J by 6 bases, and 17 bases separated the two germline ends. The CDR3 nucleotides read TGTGCCAGCAGTTTTCGGTCGGGGGAGGCCGGGGAGCTGTTTTTT. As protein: CASSFRSGEAGELFF.

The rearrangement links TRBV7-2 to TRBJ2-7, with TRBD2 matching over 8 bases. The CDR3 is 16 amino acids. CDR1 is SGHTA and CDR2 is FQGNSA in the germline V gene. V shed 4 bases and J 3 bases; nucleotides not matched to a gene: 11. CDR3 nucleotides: TGTGCCAGCAGCTCGGGCCCCAGCGGGGGAATCTACGAGCAGTACTTC. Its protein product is CASSSGPSGGIYEQYF.

Here the CDR3 reads CASSQLAGPSYNEQFF. The CDR3 nucleotides read TGCGCCAGCAGCCAACTAGCGGGGCCCTCCTACAATGAGCAGTTCTTC. The chain joins TRBV4-3 to TRBJ2-1; 9 positions agree with TRBD2. Germline loops: CDR1 LGHNA, CDR2 YSLEER. Losses at the gene ends were 2 bases for V and 0 bases for J; bases not matched to a gene: 2. CDR3 size: 16 residues.

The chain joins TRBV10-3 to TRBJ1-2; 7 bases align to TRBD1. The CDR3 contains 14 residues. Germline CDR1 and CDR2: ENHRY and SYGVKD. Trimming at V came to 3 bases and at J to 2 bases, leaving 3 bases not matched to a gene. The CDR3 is CAISDKGQNYGYTF. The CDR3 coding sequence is TGTGCCATCAGTGACAAGGGACAGAACTATGGCTACACCTTC.

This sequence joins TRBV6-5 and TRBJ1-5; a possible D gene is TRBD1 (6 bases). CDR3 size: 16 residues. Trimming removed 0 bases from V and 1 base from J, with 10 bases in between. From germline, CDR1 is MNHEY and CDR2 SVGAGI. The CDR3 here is CASSYSGRGSNQPQHF. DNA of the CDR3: TGTGCCAGCAGTTACTCGGGCAGGGGAAGCAATCAGCCCCAGCATTTT.

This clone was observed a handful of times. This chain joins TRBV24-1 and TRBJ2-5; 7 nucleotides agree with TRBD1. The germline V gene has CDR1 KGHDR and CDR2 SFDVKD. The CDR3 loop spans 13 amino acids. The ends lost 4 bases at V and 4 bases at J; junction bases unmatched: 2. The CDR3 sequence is CATSETGLETQYF. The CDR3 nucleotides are TGTGCCACCAGTGAGACAGGGTTAGAGACCCAGTACTTC.

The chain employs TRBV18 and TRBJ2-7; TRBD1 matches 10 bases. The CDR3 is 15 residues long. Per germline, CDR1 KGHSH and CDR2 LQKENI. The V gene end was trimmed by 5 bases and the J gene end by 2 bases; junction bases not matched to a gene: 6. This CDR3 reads CASSSGQGNTYEQYF. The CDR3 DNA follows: TGTGCCAGCTCATCGGGACAGGGGAACACCTACGAGCAGTACTTC.

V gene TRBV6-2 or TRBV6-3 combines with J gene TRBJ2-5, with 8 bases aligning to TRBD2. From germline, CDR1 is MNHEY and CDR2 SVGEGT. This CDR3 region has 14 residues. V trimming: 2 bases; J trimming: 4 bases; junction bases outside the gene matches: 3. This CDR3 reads CASSYSGGRETQYF. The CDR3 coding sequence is TGTGCCAGCAGTTACAGCGGGGGCAGAGAGACCCAGTACTTC.